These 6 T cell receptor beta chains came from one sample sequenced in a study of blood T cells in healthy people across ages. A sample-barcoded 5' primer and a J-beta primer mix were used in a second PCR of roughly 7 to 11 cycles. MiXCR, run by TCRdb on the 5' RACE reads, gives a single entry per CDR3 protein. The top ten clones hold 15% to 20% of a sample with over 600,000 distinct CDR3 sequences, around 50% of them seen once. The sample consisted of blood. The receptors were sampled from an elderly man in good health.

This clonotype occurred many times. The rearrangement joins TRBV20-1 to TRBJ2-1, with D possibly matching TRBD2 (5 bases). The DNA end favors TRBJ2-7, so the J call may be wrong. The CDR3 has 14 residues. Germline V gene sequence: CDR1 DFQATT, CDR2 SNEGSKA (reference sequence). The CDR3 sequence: CSAQTRGSYNEQYF. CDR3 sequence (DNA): TGCAGTGCTCAAACTAGAGGCTCCTACAATGAGCAGTACTTC.

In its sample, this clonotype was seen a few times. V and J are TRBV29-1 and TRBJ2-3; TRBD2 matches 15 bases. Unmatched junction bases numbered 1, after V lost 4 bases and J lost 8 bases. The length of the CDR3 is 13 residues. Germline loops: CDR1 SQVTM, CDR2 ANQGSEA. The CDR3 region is CSVGTSGGVTQYF. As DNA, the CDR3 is TGCAGCGTTGGGACTAGCGGGGGGGTTACGCAGTATTTT.

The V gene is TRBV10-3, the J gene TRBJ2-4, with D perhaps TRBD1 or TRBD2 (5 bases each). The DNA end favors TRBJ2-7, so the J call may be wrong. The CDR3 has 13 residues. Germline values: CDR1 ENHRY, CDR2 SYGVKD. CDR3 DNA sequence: TGTGCCAGCGGCGCCGGGACGAACTACGAGCAGTACTTC. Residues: CASGAGTNYEQYF.

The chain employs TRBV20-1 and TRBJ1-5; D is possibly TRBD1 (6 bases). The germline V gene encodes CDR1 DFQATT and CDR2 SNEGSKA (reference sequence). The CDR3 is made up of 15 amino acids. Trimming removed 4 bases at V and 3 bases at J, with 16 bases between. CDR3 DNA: TGCAGTGCTACCCTGGGCAGGGGCGACAATCAGCCCCAGCATTTT. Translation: CSATLGRGDNQPQHF.

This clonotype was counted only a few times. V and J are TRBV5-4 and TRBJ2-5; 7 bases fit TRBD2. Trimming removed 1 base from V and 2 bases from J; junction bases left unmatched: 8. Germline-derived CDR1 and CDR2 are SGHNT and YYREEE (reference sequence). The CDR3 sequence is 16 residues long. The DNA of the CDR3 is TGTGCCAGCAGCTTGCCGGGGCTAGCGGTACAAGAGACCCAGTACTTC. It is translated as CASSLPGLAVQETQYF.

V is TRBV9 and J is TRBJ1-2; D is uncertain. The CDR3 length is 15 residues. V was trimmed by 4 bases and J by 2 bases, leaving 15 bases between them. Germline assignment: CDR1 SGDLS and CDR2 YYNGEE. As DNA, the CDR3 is TGTGCCAGCAGCCCTGTCGGGCAGCCCAACTATGGCTACACCTTC. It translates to CASSPVGQPNYGYTF.